Following are 27 T cell receptor beta chains from one sample sequenced in a study of cytomegalovirus exposure and HLA in healthy donors. In the PCR, 60 Vbeta and 13 Jbeta primers were used. TCRdb's copy holds only in-frame clones and misses some; the assay was immunoSEQ multiplex PCR. The data contain tens of thousands of clones, roughly 63% of them singletons. The sequencing sample was made of PBMCs. The receptors here all came from a woman aged 50 to 60 in good health and CMV-seropositive.

The V and J genes are TRBV13 and TRBJ1-2; 8 nucleotides agree with TRBD1. The CDR3 has 15 amino acids. Losses at the gene ends were 4 bases for V and 8 bases for J; bases not matched to a gene: 12. Germline lookup yields CDR1 PRHDT and CDR2 FYEKMQ (reference sequence). CDR3 sequence reads: CASSSRDRRLFGYTF. The CDR3 nucleotides read TGTGCCAGCAGCTCCCGGGACAGGCGTCTATTCGGCTACACCTTC.

This chain joins TRBV29-1 and TRBJ1-2; possible D gene TRBD1, 5 bases. With 0 bases removed from V and 4 bases from J, the gap between germline ends came to 18 bases. Germline-derived CDR1 and CDR2 are SQVTM and ANQGSEA. This CDR3 is built from 16 residues. CDR3 sequence reads: CSVEDRDSAWGYGYTF. In DNA, the CDR3 is TGCAGCGTTGAAGATCGAGACAGTGCCTGGGGCTATGGCTACACCTTC.

This rearrangement joins TRBV6-1 to TRBJ2-1, with 8 bases lining up with TRBD1. Germline trimming cut 6 bases from V and 8 bases from J; bases unmatched to any gene: 6. Germline values: CDR1 MNHNS, CDR2 SASEGT. The CDR3 is made up of 13 amino acids. CDR3 protein: CASRRQGLDEQFF. Written as DNA, the CDR3 is TGTGCCAGCAGACGACAGGGGTTGGATGAGCAGTTCTTC.

About this clone: Within the sample, other DNA sequences also encode this same CDR3. This sequence joins TRBV9 and TRBJ1-2; the match to TRBD1 covers 7 bases. CDR3 length: 14 amino acids. Germline V lookup: CDR1 SGDLS, CDR2 YYNGEE. The trim removed 3 bases at V and 4 bases at J, leaving 6 bases unmatched. CDR3 bases: TGTGCCAGCAGCGCCGGGACAGACCTCTATGGCTACACCTTC. The encoded protein is CASSAGTDLYGYTF.

The V call is TRBV5-1, the J call TRBJ1-4; 8 bases agree with TRBD1. CDR1 SGHRS and CDR2 YFSETQ come from the germline V gene. The CDR3 runs 16 residues. Losses at the gene ends were 4 bases for V and 7 bases for J; bases not matched to a gene: 12. The CDR3 DNA sequence: TGCGCCAGCAGCCCAGGTTCCGGACAGGGTGGTGAAAAACTGTTTTTT. It is translated as CASSPGSGQGGEKLFF.

A few counts support this clone. The V call is TRBV7-8, the J call TRBJ2-3; TRBD2 matches 10 bases. The CDR3 is 17 residues long. The J segment lost 4 bases and the V segment lost 5 bases, leaving 12 bases of the junction unmatched. CDR1 is SGHVS and CDR2 is FQNEAQ in the germline V gene. As DNA, the CDR3 is TGTGCCAGCAGCAGCGATAGCGGGGGGCTTCGGGCAGATACGCAGTATTTT. Its translation is CASSSDSGGLRADTQYF.

The chain joins TRBV9 to TRBJ2-3; a weak D match, TRBD2 (7 bases). The V gene's germline CDR1 is SGDLS and CDR2 YYNGEE. The CDR3 covers 18 residues. The V and J ends lost 1 base and 0 bases respectively, with 18 bases between them. CDR3 bases: TGTGCCAGCAGCGTATCCGGGGGGCCCCAGTTTAGCACAGATACGCAGTATTTT. Its protein product is CASSVSGGPQFSTDTQYF.

V is TRBV9 and J is TRBJ1-3, with 8 bases matching TRBD1. J lost 4 bases, V lost 0 bases, and 6 bases had no gene match. The CDR3 is 16 amino acids. Per the germline V gene, CDR1 is SGDLS and CDR2 is YYNGEE. CDR3 sequence reads: CASSVGGTGEGNTIYF. CDR3 coding DNA: TGTGCCAGCAGCGTAGGCGGGACAGGAGAAGGAAACACCATATATTTT.

The V and J genes are TRBV2 and TRBJ2-6; no clear D gene. Trimming cost V 4 bases and J 0 bases, with 10 bases left between them. Germline lookup yields CDR1 SNHLY and CDR2 FYNNEI. The length of the CDR3 is 16 residues. CDR3 sequence reads: CASSGAPSSGANVLTF. For the CDR3, the DNA is TGTGCCAGCAGTGGAGCCCCTAGCTCTGGGGCCAACGTCCTGACTTTC.

V and J are TRBV14 and TRBJ1-3; 8 nucleotides line up with TRBD1. The CDR3 loop spans 16 amino acids. V dropped 4 bases and J dropped 3; count of bases not matched to a gene: 8. CDR1 and CDR2 from the germline V gene are SGHDN and FVKESK. The CDR3 is CASSPRDRGYGNTIYF. The DNA for the CDR3 is TGTGCCAGCAGCCCCCGCGACAGGGGCTATGGAAACACCATATATTTT.

V and J are TRBV14 and TRBJ1-1; no clear D. The CDR3 spans 13 residues. Trimming left V 4 bases short and J 6 bases short, with 12 bases between. CDR1 is SGHDN, CDR2 FVKESK, per germline. The CDR3 region has the DNA TGTGCCAGCAGCCCCTCCTCGAGGGCTGAAGCTTTCTTT. It encodes CASSPSSRAEAFF.

This chain uses TRBV7-8 with TRBJ1-1; a possible D gene is TRBD1 (6 bases). Trimming removed 3 bases from V and 5 bases from J, with 22 bases in between. Germline values: CDR1 SGHVS, CDR2 FQNEAQ. This CDR3 region has 17 residues. In nucleotides, the CDR3 is TGTGCCAGCAGCTTCAATTCCATACAGGGTGGACAGACTGAAGCTTTCTTT. This encodes CASSFNSIQGGQTEAFF.

This chain joins TRBV7-7 and TRBJ2-1, with TRBD1 matching over 7 bases. Looked up from germline, CDR1 is SSHAT and CDR2 is FNYEAQ (reference sequence). Trimming cost V 5 bases and J 1 base; bases outside gene matches: 5. The CDR3 extends over 15 amino acids. CDR3 sequence: CASSPRQGSYNEQFF. In DNA, the CDR3 is TGTGCCAGCAGCCCGAGACAGGGTTCCTACAATGAGCAGTTCTTC. Full variable domain (missing parts from reference TRBV7-7 and TRBJ2-1): GAGVSQSPRYKVTKRGQDVTLRCDPISSHATLYWYQQALGQGPEFLTYFNYEAQPDKSGLPSDRFSAERPEGSISTLTIQRTEQRDSAMYRCASSPRQGSYNEQFFGPGTRLTVL.

This clone was picked up a small number of times. This sequence joins TRBV9 and TRBJ1-1; 8 bases agree with TRBD1. The CDR3 runs to 16 residues. The germline CDR1 and CDR2 sequences are SGDLS and YYNGEE. V gave up 4 bases and J gave up 0 bases; unmatched junction bases: 8. CDR3 sequence reads: CASSLHRGLVNTEAFF. The CDR3 coding sequence is TGTGCCAGCAGCCTCCACAGGGGGTTGGTGAACACTGAAGCTTTCTTT.

The V gene is TRBV28, the J gene TRBJ2-3; D might be TRBD1 (6 bases). Trimming removed 6 bases from V and 4 bases from J, with 14 bases in between. CDR1 is MDHEN, CDR2 SYDVKM, per germline. The CDR3 runs to 14 residues. The CDR3 DNA follows: TGTGCCAGCAGATACAACAGGGTCGCAGATACGCAGTATTTT. It yields the protein CASRYNRVADTQYF.

The rearrangement uses TRBV6-1 and TRBJ2-5; D is perhaps TRBD2 (6 bases). Deletions cut 4 bases from V and 5 bases from J, with 17 bases between. CDR3 length: 15 residues. CDR1 is MNHNS, CDR2 SASEGT, per germline. Here the CDR3 reads CASSAQAGIGETQYF. The CDR3 nucleotides read TGTGCCAGCAGTGCCCAGGCGGGGATTGGGGAGACCCAGTACTTC.

This clone was detected a few times. V gene TRBV5-4 combines with J gene TRBJ1-1, with 8 bases matching TRBD1. J lost 1 base, V lost 1 base, and 9 bases had no gene match. The CDR3 spans 17 residues. Germline V CDR1 and CDR2: SGHNT, YYREEE (reference sequence). CDR3 nucleotide sequence: TGTGCCAGCAGCTTGAAACAGGGGGGGGCACCGAACACTGAAGCTTTCTTT. Translated, it gives CASSLKQGGAPNTEAFF. The full variable domain, its missing parts supplied by reference TRBV5-4 and TRBJ1-1, is ETGVTQSPTHLIKTRGQQVTLRCSSQSGHNTVSWYQQALGQGPQFIFQYYREEENGRGNFPPRFSGLQFPNYSSELNVNALELDDSALYLCASSLKQGGAPNTEAFFGQGTRLTVV.

The chain uses TRBV9 and TRBJ1-4; D not certain. In germline, CDR1 is SGDLS, CDR2 YYNGEE. The CDR3 has 15 amino acids. V lost 0 bases, J lost 5 bases, and 11 bases lay in between. This CDR3 reads CASSVAPIGNEKLFF. The CDR3 DNA sequence: TGTGCCAGCAGCGTAGCTCCCATCGGGAATGAAAAACTGTTTTTT.

This clone was seen a handful of times. J is TRBJ1-4 and V is TRBV30, with unresolved D. The V end lost 0 bases, the J end lost 8 bases, and 7 bases lay between the germline ends. The CDR3 spans 12 residues. Germline V gene lookup returns CDR1 GTSNPN and CDR2 SVGIG (reference sequence). In DNA form, the CDR3 reads TGTGCCTGGAGTGTATTGAGGGAAAAACTGTTTTTT. This encodes CAWSVLREKLFF.

V is TRBV6-1 and J is TRBJ2-5, with D maybe TRBD1 (6 bases). The closer fit of TRBJ2-7 to the DNA end suggests the J call may be wrong. This CDR3 has 13 amino acids. In germline, CDR1 is MNHNS, CDR2 SASEGT. This CDR3 reads CASQGTSTYEQYF. The DNA of the CDR3 is TGTGCCAGCCAAGGGACAAGCACCTACGAGCAGTACTTC.

The chain combines TRBV29-1 with TRBJ2-3; 13 nucleotides match TRBD2. Germline CDR1 is SQVTM and CDR2 is ANQGSEA. V shed 4 bases, J shed 6 bases, and the junction held 4 bases outside the gene matches. The CDR3 is made up of 14 amino acids. CDR3 DNA sequence: TGCAGCGTTGGAGGGACTAGCGGGGACGATACGCAGTATTTT. Amino acid sequence: CSVGGTSGDDTQYF.

This clone was picked up a small number of times. This chain links TRBV6-1 with TRBJ2-7, with D possibly TRBD2 on 6 matching bases. V lost 6 bases and J lost 3, with 12 bases in between. Germline lookup yields CDR1 MNHNS and CDR2 SASEGT. The CDR3 runs to 13 residues. The CDR3 protein is CASRTLASYEQYF. CDR3 nucleotide sequence: TGTGCCAGCAGGACCCTAGCGAGCTACGAGCAGTACTTC.

The table lists this clone with a few counts. The chain's CDR3 is CSVGHHGVSGANVLTF. The CDR3 DNA reads as TGCAGCGTAGGACACCATGGGGTATCTGGGGCCAACGTCCTGACTTTC. This sequence joins TRBV29-1 and TRBJ2-6; perhaps TRBD1 as D (5 bases). Germline V gives CDR1 SQVTM, CDR2 ANQGSEA. V dropped 6 bases and J dropped 1 base, with 16 bases sitting between them. The CDR3 spans 16 residues.

This chain joins TRBV11-2 and TRBJ2-5; possible D gene TRBD1, 6 bases. V gave up 4 bases and J gave up 2 bases, with 14 bases separating them. The CDR3 has 15 amino acids. Germline V gives CDR1 SGHAT, CDR2 FQNNGV. CDR3 region: CASSSTVGAQETQYF. The CDR3 nucleotides read TGTGCCAGCAGCTCCACAGTGGGGGCTCAAGAGACCCAGTACTTC. The full variable domain, rest sourced from reference TRBV11-2 and TRBJ2-5, is EAGVAQSPRYKIIEKRQSVAFWCNPISGHATLYWYQQILGQGPKLLIQFQNNGVVDDSQLPKDRFSAERLKGVDSTLKIQPAKLEDSAVYLCASSSTVGAQETQYFGPGTRLLVL.

This clone has more than one count but fewer than ten. V is TRBV5-1 and J is TRBJ1-1, with unresolved D. V lost 3 bases, J lost 0 bases, and 12 bases lay in between. From germline, CDR1 is SGHRS and CDR2 YFSETQ. The CDR3 has 15 residues. CDR3 sequence reads: CASSSSTYMNTEAFF. The CDR3 coding sequence is TGCGCCAGCAGCTCCAGTACATACATGAACACTGAAGCTTTCTTT.

The rearrangement uses TRBV6-1 and TRBJ1-4; D unresolved. The CDR3 is 15 residues long. CDR1 MNHNS and CDR2 SASEGT come from the germline V gene. Trimming removed 5 bases from V and 4 bases from J, with 14 bases in between. DNA for the CDR3: TGTGCCAGCAGTTCGACTGTAGAGGGTAATGAAAAACTGTTTTTT. Its translation: CASSSTVEGNEKLFF.

The chain carries TRBV7-2 and TRBJ2-5, with TRBD2 as a possible D gene (6 bases). This CDR3 is 14 amino acids long. V gave up 5 bases and J gave up 5 bases, with 15 bases separating them. Germline CDR1 is SGHTA and CDR2 is FQGNSA. The CDR3 bases are TGTGCCAGCAGCCCCTTGACTAGGAGGGAGACCCAGTACTTC. Amino acid sequence: CASSPLTRRETQYF.